This TCR beta chain was identified in a study of blood T cell repertoires in COVID-19. The overall study: Sites in the United States, Italy and Spain provided acute and convalescent COVID-19 samples. PBMCs, B-cell-depleted T cells, or T cells provided the cDNA or gDNA that made up the material.

Under the authors' procedure: Reference gene primer amplification in the assay estimated nucleated cell counts. Measured with immunoSEQ multiplex PCR; TCRdb has only the in-frame clones, and not every one. V and J calls and clone size are those listed in that table; D and trimming were worked out from the DNA. The sample holds 200,000 to 250,000 clones, approximately 84% seen once. Germline lookup yields CDR1 LGHDT and CDR2 YNNKEL (reference sequence). The V gene lost 0 bases and the J gene lost 1 base, with 12 bases spanning the gap. The CDR3 has 16 amino acids. This chain connects TRBV3-1 (or the pseudogene TRBV3-2) to TRBJ1-1; D uncertain. Sequenced sample: peripheral blood. The TCR originated in a man between 35 and 55 years old with acute or convalescent COVID-19. Written as DNA, the CDR3 is TGTGCCAGCAGCCAAGACAGGAAAGGTGGGAACACTGAAGCTTTCTTT. Amino acid sequence: CASSQDRKGGNTEAFF.